The 10 T cell receptor beta chains in this list originate from one sample, sequenced in a study of T cells in women clearing cervical HPV infection. Assay: immunoSEQ multiplex PCR; the TCRdb copy retains only in-frame clones and omits some. The repertoire shows fewer than 40,000 clones; the top ten hold about 6.1%. The sequenced sample was blood buffy coat. The source of these receptors is a woman aged 18 to 75 with a cervical HPV16 infection that either progressed to CIN3+ or cleared (not recorded which).

With regard to this clone: Read sequence stops 3 residues before the CDR3 end, and the germline J gene provides the missing end. The chain links TRBV28 to TRBJ2-3, with 7 bases aligning to TRBD2. The CDR3 sequence is 14 residues long. Unmatched junction bases numbered 1, after V lost 2 bases and J lost 2 bases. Germline lookup yields CDR1 MDHEN and CDR2 SYDVKM. The sequenced part of the CDR3 DNA is TGTGCCAGCAGTTTAAGCGGGGTCACAGATACG. This codes for CASSLSGVTDT. The CDR3 reads in full as CASSLSGVTDTQYF.

About this clone: The read terminates 3 residues ahead of where the CDR3 ends, so the germline J gene completes it. The rearrangement links TRBV10-1 to TRBJ2-1; 8 bases agree with TRBD2. The germline gives CDR1 WNHNN, CDR2 SYGVQD (reference sequence). The CDR3 contains 17 residues. Unmatched junction bases numbered 13, after V lost 3 bases and J lost 6 bases. The CDR3 sequence: CASSDSAGGFLCNEQFF. Partial CDR3 DNA: TGCGCCAGCAGTGATTCGGCGGGGGGTTTTCTCTGCAATGAG.

Points on this clone: The CDR3 end is not reached by the read, which stops 3 residues before it; the germline J gene fills it in. The chain uses TRBV7-2 and TRBJ1-4; maybe TRBD1 (5 bases). From germline, CDR1 is SGHTA and CDR2 FQGNSA. The germline V and J ends were trimmed by 5 bases and 8 bases, with 18 bases remaining between them. This CDR3 has 15 residues. CDR3 protein: CASSQSGGRGEKLFF. The sequenced part of the CDR3 DNA is TGTGCCAGCAGCCAATCGGGGGGTAGAGGCGAAAAA.

About this clone: The CDR3 end is not reached by the read, which stops 3 residues before it; the germline J gene fills it in. The V gene is TRBV2, the J gene TRBJ2-4; D is possibly TRBD1 (6 bases). This CDR3 spans 14 amino acids. Per the germline V gene, CDR1 is SNHLY and CDR2 is FYNNEI. Trimming removed 6 bases from V and 8 bases from J, with 17 bases in between. Incomplete CDR3 DNA: TGTGCCAGCAGATTACTACAGGGTACATACATT. Amino acid sequence: CASRLLQGTYI. The entire CDR3 is CASRLLQGTYIQYF. The variable domain in full, completed from reference TRBV2 and TRBJ2-4, reads EPEVTQTPSHQVTQMGQEVILRCVPISNHLYFYWYRQILGQKVEFLVSFYNNEISEKSEIFDDQFSVERPDGSNFTLKIRSTKLEDSAMYFCASRLLQGTYIQYFGAGTRLSVL.

With respect to this clone: The read is 3 residues too short to cover the CDR3 end, so that end is filled in from the germline J gene. The chain joins TRBV12-3 or TRBV12-4 to TRBJ1-4, with TRBD1 matching 7 bases. This CDR3 has 14 amino acids. Trimming at V came to 4 bases and at J to 8 bases, leaving 7 bases not matched to a gene. CDR3 protein: CASSSNRGGEKLFF. The part of the CDR3 DNA that was read is TGTGCCAGCAGTTCTAACAGGGGCGGGGAAAAA.

Worth noting for this clone: The CDR3 goes on 3 residues after the read ends, and that part is filled in from the germline J gene. The V call is TRBV20-1, the J call TRBJ2-7; a possible D gene is TRBD1 (5 bases). This CDR3 has 13 residues. Germline V gives CDR1 DFQATT, CDR2 SNEGSKA (reference sequence). Trimming shortened V by 3 bases and J by 2 bases, and 11 bases separated the two germline ends. CDR3: CSASSPGTYEQYF. Partial CDR3 DNA: TGCAGTGCTAGTTCCCCAGGGACCTACGAG.

Concerning this clone itself: The read halts 3 residues ahead of the CDR3 end, with the missing end drawn from the germline J gene. The sample has other DNA sequences that encode this CDR3 too. The genes are TRBV2 and TRBJ2-3; 8 bases match TRBD2. The germline V gene encodes CDR1 SNHLY and CDR2 FYNNEI. The CDR3 has 16 amino acids. V was clipped by 3 bases and J by 2 bases; unmatched bases: 7. The CDR3 spells CASSERGVENTDTQYF. CDR3 DNA (partial): TGTGCCAGCAGTGAGCGGGGGGTTGAAAACACAGATACG.

Points on this clone: The CDR3 extends 3 residues past the end of the read, so its final part is completed from the germline J gene. The genes are TRBV20-1 and TRBJ2-5; 13 nucleotides match TRBD2. In germline, CDR1 is DFQATT, CDR2 SNEGSKA (reference sequence). V lost 8 bases and J lost 1; bases outside the gene matches: 10. The CDR3 sequence is 16 residues long. CDR3 bases read: TGCAGTTTATACCCGGGACTAGCGGGACCCCAAGAGACC. Translated, it gives CSLYPGLAGPQET. The full CDR3 is CSLYPGLAGPQETQYF.

As regards this clone: The CDR3 end is not reached by the read, which stops 3 residues before it; the germline J gene fills it in. This chain connects TRBV20-1 to TRBJ1-5; no clear D. This CDR3 region has 15 residues. Germline-derived CDR1 and CDR2 are DFQATT and SNEGSKA (reference sequence). Trimming stripped 3 bases from V and 0 bases from J, with 12 bases between. The CDR3: CSASPNEASNQPQHF. The part of the CDR3 DNA that was read is TGCAGTGCTAGCCCGAATGAGGCTAGCAATCAGCCC.

Concerning this clone itself: The missing CDR3 end, 3 residues past where the read stops, is filled in from the germline J gene. J is TRBJ1-4 and V is TRBV19; 12 bases match TRBD1. Germline assignment: CDR1 LNHDA and CDR2 SQIVND (reference sequence). V lost 4 bases, J lost 8 bases, and 11 bases stayed unmatched. The CDR3 is made up of 17 amino acids. The CDR3 bases that were read are TGTGCCAGTAGTACCTTGGGACAGGGGGCAAAGGACGAAAAA. Residues: CASSTLGQGAKDEK. The whole CDR3 region reads CASSTLGQGAKDEKLFF.